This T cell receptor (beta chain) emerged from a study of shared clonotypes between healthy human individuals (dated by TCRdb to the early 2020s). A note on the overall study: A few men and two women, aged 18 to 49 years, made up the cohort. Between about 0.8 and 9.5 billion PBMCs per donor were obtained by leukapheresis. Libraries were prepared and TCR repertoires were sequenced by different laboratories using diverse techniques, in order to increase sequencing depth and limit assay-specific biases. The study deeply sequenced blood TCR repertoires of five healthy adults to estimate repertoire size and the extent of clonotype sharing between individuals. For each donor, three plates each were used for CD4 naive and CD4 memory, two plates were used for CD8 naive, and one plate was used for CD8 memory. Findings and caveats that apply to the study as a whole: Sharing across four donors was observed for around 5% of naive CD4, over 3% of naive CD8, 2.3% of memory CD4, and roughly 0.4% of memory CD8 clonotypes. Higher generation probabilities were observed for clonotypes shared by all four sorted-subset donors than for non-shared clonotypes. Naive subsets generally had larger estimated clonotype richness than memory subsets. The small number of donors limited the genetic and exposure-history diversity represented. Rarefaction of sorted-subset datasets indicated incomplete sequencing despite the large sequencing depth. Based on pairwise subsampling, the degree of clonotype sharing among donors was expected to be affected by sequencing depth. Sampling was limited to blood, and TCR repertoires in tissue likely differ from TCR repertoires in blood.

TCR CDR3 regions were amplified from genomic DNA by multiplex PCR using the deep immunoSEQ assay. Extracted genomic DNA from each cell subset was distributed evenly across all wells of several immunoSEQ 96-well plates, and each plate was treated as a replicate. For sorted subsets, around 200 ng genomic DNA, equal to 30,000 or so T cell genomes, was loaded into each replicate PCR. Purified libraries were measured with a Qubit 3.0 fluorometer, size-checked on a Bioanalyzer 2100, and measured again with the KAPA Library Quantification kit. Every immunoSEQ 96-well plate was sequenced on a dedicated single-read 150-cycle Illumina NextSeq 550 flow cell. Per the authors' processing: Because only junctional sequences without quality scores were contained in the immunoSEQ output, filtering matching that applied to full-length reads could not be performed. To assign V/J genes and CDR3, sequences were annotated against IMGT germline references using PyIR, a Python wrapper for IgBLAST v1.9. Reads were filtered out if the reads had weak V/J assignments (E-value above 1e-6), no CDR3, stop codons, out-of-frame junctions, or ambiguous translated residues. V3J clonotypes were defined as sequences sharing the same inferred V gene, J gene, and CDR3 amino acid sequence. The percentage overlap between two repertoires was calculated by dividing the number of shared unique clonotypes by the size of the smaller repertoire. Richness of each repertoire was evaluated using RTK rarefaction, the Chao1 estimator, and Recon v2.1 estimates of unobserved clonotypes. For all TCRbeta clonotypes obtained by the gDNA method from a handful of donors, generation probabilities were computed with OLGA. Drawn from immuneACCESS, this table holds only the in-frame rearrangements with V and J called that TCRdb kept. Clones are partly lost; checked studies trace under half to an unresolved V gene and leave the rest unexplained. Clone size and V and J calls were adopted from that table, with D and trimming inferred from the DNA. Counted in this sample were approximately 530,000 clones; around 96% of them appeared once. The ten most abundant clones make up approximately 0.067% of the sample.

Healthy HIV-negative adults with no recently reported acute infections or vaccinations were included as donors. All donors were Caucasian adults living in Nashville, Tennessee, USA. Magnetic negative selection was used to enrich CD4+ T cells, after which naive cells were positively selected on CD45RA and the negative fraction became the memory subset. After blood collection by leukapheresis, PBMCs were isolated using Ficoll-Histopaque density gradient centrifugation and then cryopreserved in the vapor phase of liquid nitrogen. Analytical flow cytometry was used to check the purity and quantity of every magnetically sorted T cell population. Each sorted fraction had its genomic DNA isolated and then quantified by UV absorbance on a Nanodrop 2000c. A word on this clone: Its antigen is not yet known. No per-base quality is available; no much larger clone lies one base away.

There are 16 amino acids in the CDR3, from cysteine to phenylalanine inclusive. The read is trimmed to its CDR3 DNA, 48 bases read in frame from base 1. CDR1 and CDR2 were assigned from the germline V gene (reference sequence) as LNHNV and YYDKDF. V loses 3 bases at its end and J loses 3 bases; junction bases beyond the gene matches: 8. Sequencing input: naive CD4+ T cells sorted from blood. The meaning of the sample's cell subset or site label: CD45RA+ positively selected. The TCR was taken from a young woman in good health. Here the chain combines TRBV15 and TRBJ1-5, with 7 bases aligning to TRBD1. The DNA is TGTGCCACCAGCAGCTCCGGGACAGTCTACAATCAGCCCCAGCATTTT. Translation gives CATSSSGTVYNQPQHF.